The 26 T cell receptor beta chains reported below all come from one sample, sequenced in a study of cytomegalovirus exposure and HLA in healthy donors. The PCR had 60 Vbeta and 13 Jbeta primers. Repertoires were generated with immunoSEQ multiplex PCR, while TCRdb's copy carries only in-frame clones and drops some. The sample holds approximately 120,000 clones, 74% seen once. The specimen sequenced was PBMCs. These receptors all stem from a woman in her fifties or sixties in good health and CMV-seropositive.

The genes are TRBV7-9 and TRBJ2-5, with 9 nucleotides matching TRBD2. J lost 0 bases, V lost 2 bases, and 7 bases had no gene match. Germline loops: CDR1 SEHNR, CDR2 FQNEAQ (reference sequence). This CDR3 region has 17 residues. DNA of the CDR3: TGTGCCAGCAGCTTACGGGGCGGGGGGGCAAACCAAGAGACCCAGTACTTC. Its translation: CASSLRGGGANQETQYF. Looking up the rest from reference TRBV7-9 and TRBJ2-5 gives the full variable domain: DTGVSQNPRHKITKRGQNVTFRCDPISEHNRLYWYRQTLGQGPEFLTYFQNEAQLEKSRLLSDRFSAERPKGSFSTLEIQRTEQGDSAMYLCASSLRGGGANQETQYFGPGTRLLVL.

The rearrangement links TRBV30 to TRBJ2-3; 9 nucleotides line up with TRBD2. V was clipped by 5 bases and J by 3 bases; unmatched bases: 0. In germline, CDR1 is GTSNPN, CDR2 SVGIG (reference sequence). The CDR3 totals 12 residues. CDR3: CAWGLATDTQYF. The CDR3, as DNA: TGTGCCTGGGGACTAGCGACAGATACGCAGTATTTT. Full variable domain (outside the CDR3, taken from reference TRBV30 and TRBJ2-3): SQTIHQWPATLVQPVGSPLSLECTVEGTSNPNLYWYRQAAGRGLQLLFYSVGIGQISSEVPQNLSASRPQDRQFILSSKKLLLSDSGFYLCAWGLATDTQYFGPGTRLTVL.

The CDR3 is CASRPDREYGYTF. The CDR3 coding sequence is TGTGCCAGCAGGCCGGACAGGGAGTATGGCTACACCTTC. J is TRBJ1-2 and V is TRBV7-9; 8 nucleotides align to TRBD1. The trim removed 6 bases at V and 5 bases at J, leaving 5 bases unmatched. Germline V gene lookup returns CDR1 SEHNR and CDR2 FQNEAQ (reference sequence). The CDR3 sequence is 13 residues long.

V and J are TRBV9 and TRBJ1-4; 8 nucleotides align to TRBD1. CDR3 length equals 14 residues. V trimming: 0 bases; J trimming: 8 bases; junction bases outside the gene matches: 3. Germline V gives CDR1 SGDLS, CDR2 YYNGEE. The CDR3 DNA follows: TGTGCCAGCAGCGTAGGCCCAGGGGGCGAAAAACTGTTTTTT. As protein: CASSVGPGGEKLFF. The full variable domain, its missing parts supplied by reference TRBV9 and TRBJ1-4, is DSGVTQTPKHLITATGQRVTLRCSPRSGDLSVYWYQQSLDQGLQFLIQYYNGEERAKGNILERFSAQQFPDLHSELNLSSLELGDSALYFCASSVGPGGEKLFFGSGTQLSVL.

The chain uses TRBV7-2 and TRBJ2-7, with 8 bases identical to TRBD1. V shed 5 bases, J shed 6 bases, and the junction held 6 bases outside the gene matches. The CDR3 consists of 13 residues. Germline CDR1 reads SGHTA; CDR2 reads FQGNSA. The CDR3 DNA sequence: TGTGCCAGCAGCGCCTGGACAGGGATCGAGCAGTACTTC. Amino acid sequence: CASSAWTGIEQYF.

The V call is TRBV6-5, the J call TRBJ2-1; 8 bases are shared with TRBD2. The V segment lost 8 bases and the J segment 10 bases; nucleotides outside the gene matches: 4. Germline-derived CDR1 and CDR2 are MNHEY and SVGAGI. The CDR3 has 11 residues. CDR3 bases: TGTGCCAGCTCACGGGGGGGCGAGCAGTTCTTC. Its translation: CASSRGGEQFF.

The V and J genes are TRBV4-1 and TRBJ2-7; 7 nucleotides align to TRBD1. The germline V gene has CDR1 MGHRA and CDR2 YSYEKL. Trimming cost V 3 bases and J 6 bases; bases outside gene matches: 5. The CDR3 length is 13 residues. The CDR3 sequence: CASSQRAGGEQYF. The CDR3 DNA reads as TGCGCCAGCAGCCAGCGGGCAGGGGGCGAGCAGTACTTC.

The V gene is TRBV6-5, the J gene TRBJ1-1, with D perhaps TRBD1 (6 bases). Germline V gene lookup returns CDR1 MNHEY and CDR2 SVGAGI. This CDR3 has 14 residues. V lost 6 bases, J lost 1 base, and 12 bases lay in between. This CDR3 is CASRSGHRNTEAFF. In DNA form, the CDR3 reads TGTGCCAGCAGGTCGGGACATCGGAACACTGAAGCTTTCTTT.

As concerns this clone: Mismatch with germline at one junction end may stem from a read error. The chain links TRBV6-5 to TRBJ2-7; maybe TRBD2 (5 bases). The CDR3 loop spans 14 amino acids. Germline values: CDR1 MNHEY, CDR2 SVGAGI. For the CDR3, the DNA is TGTGCCGGCAGTTTCCGTGGGGAGAGCTACGAGCAGTACTTC. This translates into CAGSFRGESYEQYF.

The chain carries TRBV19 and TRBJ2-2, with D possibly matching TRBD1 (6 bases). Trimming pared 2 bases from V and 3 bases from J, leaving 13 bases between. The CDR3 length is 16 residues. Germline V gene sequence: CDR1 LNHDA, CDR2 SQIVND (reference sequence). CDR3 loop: CASSIQQGSDTGELFF. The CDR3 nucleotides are TGTGCCAGTAGTATACAACAGGGTAGTGACACCGGGGAGCTGTTTTTT.

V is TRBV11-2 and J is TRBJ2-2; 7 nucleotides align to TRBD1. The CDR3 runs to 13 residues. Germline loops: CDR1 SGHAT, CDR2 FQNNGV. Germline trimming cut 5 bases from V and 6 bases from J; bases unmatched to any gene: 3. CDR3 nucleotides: TGTGCCAGCAGCCCTCAGGGGGCCGGGGAGCTGTTTTTT. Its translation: CASSPQGAGELFF.

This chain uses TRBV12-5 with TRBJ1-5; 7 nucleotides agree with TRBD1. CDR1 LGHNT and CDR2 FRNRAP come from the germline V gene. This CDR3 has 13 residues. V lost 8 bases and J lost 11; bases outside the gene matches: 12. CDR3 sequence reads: CASSRQGLTAQHF. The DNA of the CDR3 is TGTGCTAGTAGTAGACAGGGACTGACAGCCCAGCATTTT.

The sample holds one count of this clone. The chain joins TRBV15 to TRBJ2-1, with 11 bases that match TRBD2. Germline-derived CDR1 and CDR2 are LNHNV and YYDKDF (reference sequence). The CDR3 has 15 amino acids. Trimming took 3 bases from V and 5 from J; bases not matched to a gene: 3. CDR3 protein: CATSSFSGGDNEQFF. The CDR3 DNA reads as TGTGCCACCAGCAGCTTTAGCGGGGGGGACAATGAGCAGTTCTTC.

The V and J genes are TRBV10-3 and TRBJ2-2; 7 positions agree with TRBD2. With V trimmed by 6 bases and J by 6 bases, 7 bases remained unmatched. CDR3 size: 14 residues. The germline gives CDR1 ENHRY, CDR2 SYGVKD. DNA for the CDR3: TGTGCCATCAGCCCGGGAGGAGAGTCCGGGGAGCTGTTTTTT. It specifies CAISPGGESGELFF.

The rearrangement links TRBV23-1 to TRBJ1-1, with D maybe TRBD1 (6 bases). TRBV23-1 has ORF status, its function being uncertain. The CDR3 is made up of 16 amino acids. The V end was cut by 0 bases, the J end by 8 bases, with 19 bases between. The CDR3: CASSQSLGGRFREAFF. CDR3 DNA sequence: TGCGCCAGCAGTCAATCGCTCGGGGGGCGTTTTAGGGAAGCTTTCTTT.

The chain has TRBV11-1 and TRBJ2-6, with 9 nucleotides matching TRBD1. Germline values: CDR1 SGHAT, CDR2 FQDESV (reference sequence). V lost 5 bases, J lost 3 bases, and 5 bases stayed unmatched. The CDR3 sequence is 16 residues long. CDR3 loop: CASSTGTGNGANVLTF. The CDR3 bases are TGTGCCAGCAGCACCGGGACAGGGAATGGGGCCAACGTCCTGACTTTC.

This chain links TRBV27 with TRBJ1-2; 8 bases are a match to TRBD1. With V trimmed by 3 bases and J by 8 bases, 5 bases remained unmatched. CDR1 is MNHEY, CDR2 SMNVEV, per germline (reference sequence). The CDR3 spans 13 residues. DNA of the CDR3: TGTGCCAGCAGTTTCAGGGGGCAGGGAGGCTACACCTTC. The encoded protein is CASSFRGQGGYTF.

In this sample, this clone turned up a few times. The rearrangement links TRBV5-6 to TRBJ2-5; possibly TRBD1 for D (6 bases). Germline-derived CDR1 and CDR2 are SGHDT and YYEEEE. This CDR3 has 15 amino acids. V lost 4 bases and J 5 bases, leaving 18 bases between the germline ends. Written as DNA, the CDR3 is TGTGCCAGCAGCCTCGTCAGGGGTGGTGACGAGACCCAGTACTTC. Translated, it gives CASSLVRGGDETQYF.

The CDR3 reads CASSVALEGPYGYTF. The CDR3, as DNA: TGTGCCAGCAGCGTAGCTCTGGAGGGGCCATATGGCTACACCTTC. The chain employs TRBV9 and TRBJ1-2; perhaps TRBD1 as D (5 bases). This CDR3 is built from 15 residues. CDR1 and CDR2 from the germline V gene are SGDLS and YYNGEE. V lost 0 bases, J lost 5 bases, and 14 bases lay in between.

In nucleotides, the CDR3 is TGTGCCAGCAGTGAAGCAGCGTTAGGACAGGGTTACGAGCAGTACTTC. The encoded protein is CASSEAALGQGYEQYF. This sequence joins TRBV2 and TRBJ2-7; 8 bases map to TRBD1. The germline gives CDR1 SNHLY, CDR2 FYNNEI. Germline trimming cut 0 bases from V and 4 bases from J; bases unmatched to any gene: 8. This CDR3 comprises 16 residues.

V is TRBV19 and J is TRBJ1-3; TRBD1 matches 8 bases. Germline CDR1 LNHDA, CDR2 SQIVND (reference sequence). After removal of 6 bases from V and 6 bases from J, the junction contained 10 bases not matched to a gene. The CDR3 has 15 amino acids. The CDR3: CASSLLMGQENTIYF. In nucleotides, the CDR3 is TGTGCCAGTAGCCTATTAATGGGACAGGAAAACACCATATATTTT.

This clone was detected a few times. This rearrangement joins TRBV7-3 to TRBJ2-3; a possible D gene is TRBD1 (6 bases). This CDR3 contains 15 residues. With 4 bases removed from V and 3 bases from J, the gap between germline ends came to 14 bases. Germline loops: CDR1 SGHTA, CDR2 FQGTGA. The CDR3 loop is CASSSGGVRTDTQYF. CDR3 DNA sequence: TGTGCCAGCAGCTCTGGGGGCGTGAGGACAGATACGCAGTATTTT.

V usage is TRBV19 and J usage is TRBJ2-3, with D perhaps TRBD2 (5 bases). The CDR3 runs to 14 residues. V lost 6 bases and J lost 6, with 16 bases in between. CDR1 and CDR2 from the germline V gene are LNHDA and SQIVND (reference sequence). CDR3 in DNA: TGTGCCAGTAGCCGGAGGACCCACGCGGATACGCAGTATTTT. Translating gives CASSRRTHADTQYF.

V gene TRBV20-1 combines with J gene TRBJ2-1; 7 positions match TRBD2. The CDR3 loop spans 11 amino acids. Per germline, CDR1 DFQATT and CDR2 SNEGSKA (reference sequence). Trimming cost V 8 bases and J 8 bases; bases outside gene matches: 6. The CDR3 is CSQRGLDEQFF. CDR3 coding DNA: TGCAGTCAGCGGGGTCTCGATGAGCAGTTCTTC.

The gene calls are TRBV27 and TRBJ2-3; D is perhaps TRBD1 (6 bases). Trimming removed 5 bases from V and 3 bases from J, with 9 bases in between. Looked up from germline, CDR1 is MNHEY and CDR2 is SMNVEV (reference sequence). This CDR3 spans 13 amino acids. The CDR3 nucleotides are TGTGCCAGCAGTCATACAGGGACAGATACGCAGTATTTT. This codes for CASSHTGTDTQYF.

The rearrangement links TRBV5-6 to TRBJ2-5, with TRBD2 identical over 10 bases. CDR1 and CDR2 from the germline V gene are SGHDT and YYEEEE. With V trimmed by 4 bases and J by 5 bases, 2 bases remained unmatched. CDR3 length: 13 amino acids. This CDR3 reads CASSGGLAETQYF. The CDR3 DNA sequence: TGTGCCAGCAGCGGGGGACTAGCGGAGACCCAGTACTTC.